These 21 T cell receptor beta chains originate from one sample sequenced in a study of patients and donors after allogeneic stem cell transplantation. TCRdb fed the RT-PCR reads into MiXCR, producing one record per CDR3 protein. Of about 8,300 distinct CDR3 sequences detected, about 9.9% appear once; the ten largest clones hold 52%. The sample comprised blood, either unsorted or a sorted T cell fraction (not recorded which). Receptor source: a human donor who was either an allogeneic HSCT recipient or a stem cell or donor lymphocyte infusion donor (not recorded which). It is not recorded whose cells these are; they may come from a transplant donor.

The CDR3 is CASSFDQGQQPQHF. DNA for the CDR3: TGTGCCAGCAGCTTCGATCAGGGGCAACAGCCCCAGCATTTT. The rearrangement joins TRBV11-3 to TRBJ1-5; TRBD1 might be the D (6 bases). Between the trimmed V and J ends, which lost 3 bases and 7 bases, there was a span of 13 bases. Germline loops: CDR1 SGHNT, CDR2 YENEEA. The CDR3 consists of 14 residues.

The rearrangement uses TRBV20-1 and TRBJ2-1, with a possible D match to TRBD2 (6 bases). Germline-derived CDR1 and CDR2 are DFQATT and SNEGSKA (reference sequence). V was trimmed by 0 bases and J by 5 bases, leaving 17 bases between them. The CDR3 extends over 16 amino acids. CDR3 sequence (DNA): TGCAGTGCTAGAGACCCCGGACTACCCGGCAACAATGAGCAGTTCTTC. Its translation is CSARDPGLPGNNEQFF.

The sample holds a few counts of this clonotype. V and J are TRBV30 and TRBJ2-5, with D perhaps assigned TRBD1 or TRBD2 (5 bases each). The germline gives CDR1 GTSNPN, CDR2 SVGIG (reference sequence). This CDR3 is 16 amino acids long. The V end lost 4 bases, the J end lost 7 bases, and 25 bases lay between the germline ends. CDR3 DNA sequence: TGTGCCTGGACCCCACCCATTCGGACCCCTGGGGGGACCCAGTACTTC. This codes for CAWTPPIRTPGGTQYF.

The sample holds many counts of this clonotype. The rearrangement joins TRBV29-1 to TRBJ1-5; D is unresolved. V was clipped by 4 bases and J by 0 bases, with 10 bases between them. The germline V gene encodes CDR1 SQVTM and CDR2 ANQGSEA. This CDR3 comprises 14 residues. The CDR3 nucleotides read TGCAGCGTTGTCGGGAGCAATAGCAATCAGCCCCAGCATTTT. It is translated as CSVVGSNSNQPQHF.

There are a few counts of this clonotype. The V call is TRBV18, the J call TRBJ1-5, with TRBD1 identical over 10 bases. V trimming: 3 bases; J trimming: 4 bases; junction bases outside the gene matches: 3. CDR1 is KGHSH and CDR2 is LQKENI in the germline V gene. This CDR3 is built from 15 residues. The CDR3 DNA follows: TGTGCCAGCTCACCGCCGGGACAGGGGAATCAGCCCCAGCATTTT. It is translated as CASSPPGQGNQPQHF.

V gene TRBV2 combines with J gene TRBJ2-6; the D is unclear. Germline CDR1 reads SNHLY; CDR2 reads FYNNEI. The CDR3 runs to 14 residues. Trimming took off 8 bases at V and 0 bases at J, with 8 bases between the two ends. CDR3 loop: CASADTSGANVLTF. In DNA, the CDR3 is TGTGCCAGCGCCGACACCTCTGGGGCCAACGTCCTGACTTTC. Full variable domain (outside the CDR3, taken from reference TRBV2 and TRBJ2-6): EPEVTQTPSHQVTQMGQEVILRCVPISNHLYFYWYRQILGQKVEFLVSFYNNEISEKSEIFDDQFSVERPDGSNFTLKIRSTKLEDSAMYFCASADTSGANVLTFGAGSRLTVL.

This clonotype was found many times. The rearrangement links TRBV12-3 or TRBV12-4 to TRBJ2-3; possible D gene TRBD2, 6 bases. The ends were cut back, 4 bases at V and 5 bases at J, with 10 bases in the middle. The CDR3 is made up of 13 amino acids. CDR3 in amino acids: CASSSGGEDTQYF. CDR3 in DNA: TGTGCCAGCAGTTCCGGGGGAGAAGATACGCAGTATTTT.

The chain uses TRBV7-2 and TRBJ1-1; D ambiguous. This CDR3 spans 14 amino acids. The V and J ends lost 1 base and 4 bases respectively, with 10 bases between them. Looked up from germline, CDR1 is SGHTA and CDR2 is FQGNSA. This CDR3 is CASSLGRASTEAFF. The CDR3 bases are TGTGCCAGCAGCTTAGGGCGGGCGTCCACTGAAGCTTTCTTT. Together with reference TRBV7-2 and TRBJ1-1, the CDR3 gives the full variable domain: GAGVSQSPSNKVTEKGKDVELRCDPISGHTALYWYRQSLGQGLEFLIYFQGNSAPDKSGLPSDRFSAERTGGSVSTLTIQRTQQEDSAVYLCASSLGRASTEAFFGQGTRLTVV.

This clonotype was detected a few times. This chain joins TRBV7-2 and TRBJ2-2; 7 nucleotides agree with TRBD1. Germline V gives CDR1 SGHTA, CDR2 FQGNSA. Losses at the gene ends were 5 bases for V and 1 base for J; bases not matched to a gene: 4. The CDR3 is 15 amino acids. The CDR3 coding sequence is TGTGCCAGCAGCGCGGACAGGCGGAACACCGGGGAGCTGTTTTTT. Translation: CASSADRRNTGELFF. The entire variable domain, with the rest obtained from reference TRBV7-2 and TRBJ2-2, is as follows: GAGVSQSPSNKVTEKGKDVELRCDPISGHTALYWYRQSLGQGLEFLIYFQGNSAPDKSGLPSDRFSAERTGGSVSTLTIQRTQQEDSAVYLCASSADRRNTGELFFGEGSRLTVL.

This chain links TRBV7-2 with TRBJ2-3; 7 bases are a match to TRBD2. Germline CDR1 and CDR2: SGHTA and FQGNSA. V lost 7 bases, J lost 6 bases, and 28 bases stayed unmatched. The CDR3 is 20 amino acids. CDR3 coding DNA: TGTGCCAGCACCAAGGACCCCGACAATAGCGGGCCCATCTGCCGGGATACGCAGTATTTT. This encodes CASTKDPDNSGPICRDTQYF.

There are a few counts of this clonotype. The CDR3 DNA follows: TGTGCCAGCAGCTTGGGGGTGGGAGATACGCAGTATTTT. This sequence encodes CASSLGVGDTQYF. The J gene is TRBJ2-3, the V gene TRBV5-6, with D hard to call. Germline CDR1 SGHDT, CDR2 YYEEEE. The CDR3 is 13 amino acids. V gave up 0 bases and J gave up 5 bases, with 7 bases separating them.

Many counts were recorded for this clonotype. The rearrangement joins TRBV21-1 to TRBJ2-5. TRBV21-1 is listed as a pseudogene. The CDR3 loop spans 14 amino acids. CDR3 sequence reads: CASSKARGKETQYF. CDR3 coding DNA: TGTGCCAGCAGCAAAGCGCGGGGTAAAGAGACCCAGTACTTC.

This chain connects TRBV20-1 to TRBJ2-7; D is possibly TRBD1 (5 bases). The length of the CDR3 is 16 residues. Germline V gene sequence: CDR1 DFQATT, CDR2 SNEGSKA (reference sequence). V was cut by 4 bases and J by 4 bases, with 23 bases left in between. CDR3 protein: CSAIRADSSNPYEQYF. The CDR3, as DNA: TGCAGTGCTATCAGAGCAGACAGCAGCAATCCTTACGAGCAGTACTTC.

This clonotype was counted between two and nine times. The CDR3 loop reads CASSDSGPHDPPQHF. The CDR3 DNA reads as TGTGCCAGCAGTGACTCCGGGCCCCATGATCCGCCCCAGCATTTT. The chain couples TRBV6-4 to TRBJ1-5; D ambiguous. V was pared by 0 bases and J by 9 bases, with 15 bases between. The CDR3 covers 15 residues. The germline CDR1 and CDR2 sequences are MRHNA and SNTAGT.

V gene TRBV5-6 combines with J gene TRBJ2-1; D call uncertain. The length of the CDR3 is 13 residues. V gave up 4 bases and J gave up 6 bases, with 11 bases separating them. Germline-derived CDR1 and CDR2 are SGHDT and YYEEEE. The chain's CDR3 is CASSPTLGNEQFF. CDR3 nucleotides: TGTGCCAGCAGCCCGACCTTAGGCAATGAGCAGTTCTTC.

The chain carries TRBV12-5 and TRBJ1-3; possibly TRBD1 for D (5 bases). Germline values: CDR1 LGHNT, CDR2 FRNRAP. The CDR3 extends over 18 amino acids. V lost 5 bases, J lost 0 bases, and 20 bases lay in between. DNA of the CDR3: TGTGCTAGTGGTCTTCAAATGGGTCGACAGTTCTCTGGAAACACCATATATTTT. It specifies CASGLQMGRQFSGNTIYF.

This clonotype is deemed medium-sized. The V call is TRBV6-2 or TRBV6-3, the J call TRBJ2-3; tentative D call: TRBD2 (5 bases). This CDR3 comprises 12 residues. Germline CDR1 MNHEY, CDR2 SVGEGT. V dropped 7 bases and J dropped 6 bases, with 11 bases sitting between them. CDR3 amino acids: CASTSLGDTQYF. The CDR3 DNA reads TGTGCCAGCACCTCACTAGGGGATACGCAGTATTTT.

The gene calls are TRBV9 and TRBJ1-1; D ambiguous. V shed 0 bases and J shed 1 base, with 7 bases lying between them. Germline-derived CDR1 and CDR2 are SGDLS and YYNGEE. The CDR3 has 14 residues. CDR3 sequence reads: CASSVVPENTEAFF. The CDR3 DNA sequence: TGTGCCAGCAGCGTAGTCCCGGAGAACACTGAAGCTTTCTTT.

This clonotype was observed at least ten times. V and J are TRBV5-1 and TRBJ2-1, with unresolved D. This CDR3 region has 12 residues. V lost 4 bases to trimming and J lost 9 bases, with 11 bases between them. Germline assignment: CDR1 SGHRS and CDR2 YFSETQ. For the CDR3, the DNA is TGCGCCAGCAGCCAGGATCTGGGTGAGCAGTTCTTC. Protein: CASSQDLGEQFF.

In its sample, this clonotype ranks as medium-sized. This chain joins TRBV5-1 and TRBJ2-3; D might be TRBD2 (6 bases). This CDR3 contains 16 residues. The germline V gene has CDR1 SGHRS and CDR2 YFSETQ. V was cut by 4 bases and J by 0 bases, with 15 bases left in between. The DNA of the CDR3 is TGCGCCAGCAGCCCCGGGGCGGGATCTAGCACAGATACGCAGTATTTT. It encodes CASSPGAGSSTDTQYF.

This clonotype was recorded once. The chain has TRBV6-5 and TRBJ2-1; 7 bases fit TRBD2. Germline trimming cut 0 bases from V and 10 bases from J; bases unmatched to any gene: 9. The germline gives CDR1 MNHEY, CDR2 SVGAGI. The CDR3 sequence is 15 residues long. The CDR3 spells CASSYSYLREGEQFF. CDR3 nucleotides: TGTGCCAGCAGTTACTCATATCTGAGGGAGGGGGAGCAGTTCTTC.